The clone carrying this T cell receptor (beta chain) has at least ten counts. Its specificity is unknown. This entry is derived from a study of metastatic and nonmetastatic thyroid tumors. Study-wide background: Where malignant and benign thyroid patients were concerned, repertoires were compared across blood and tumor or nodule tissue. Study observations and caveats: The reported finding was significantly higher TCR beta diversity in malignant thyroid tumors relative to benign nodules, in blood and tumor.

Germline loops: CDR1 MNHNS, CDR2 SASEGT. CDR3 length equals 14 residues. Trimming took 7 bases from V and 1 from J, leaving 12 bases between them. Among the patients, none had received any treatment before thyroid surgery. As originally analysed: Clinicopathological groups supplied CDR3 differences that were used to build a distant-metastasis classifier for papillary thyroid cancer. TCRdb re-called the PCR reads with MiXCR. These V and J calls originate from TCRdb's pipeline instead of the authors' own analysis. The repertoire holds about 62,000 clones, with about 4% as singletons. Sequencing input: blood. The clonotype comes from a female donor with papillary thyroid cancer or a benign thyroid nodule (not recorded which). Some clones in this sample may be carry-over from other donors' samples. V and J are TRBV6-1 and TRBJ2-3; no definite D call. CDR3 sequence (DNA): TGTGCCAGCACCGAAAGCGTTGGCACAGATACGCAGTATTTT. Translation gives CASTESVGTDTQYF.